This entry lists 24 T cell receptor beta chains sequenced from one sample in a study of identifying expanded T cells in peripheral blood. Assay: immunoSEQ multiplex PCR; the TCRdb copy retains only in-frame clones and omits some. The sample has around 94,000 clones, approximately 85% seen once. Sequenced material: blood. The receptors derive from a person aged 18 to 69 in good health.

This sequence joins TRBV4-3 and TRBJ1-1, with D maybe TRBD1 (5 bases). Germline CDR1 is LGHNA and CDR2 is YSLEER. This CDR3 is built from 15 residues. V lost 2 bases to trimming and J lost 2 bases, with 12 bases between them. This CDR3 reads CASSQNPGRNTEAFF. In DNA form, the CDR3 reads TGCGCCAGCAGCCAAAATCCGGGGCGAAACACTGAAGCTTTCTTT.

The sample holds a few counts of this clone. The rearrangement joins TRBV7-9 to TRBJ1-1; D might be TRBD1 (5 bases). The V end lost 5 bases, the J end lost 6 bases, and 19 bases lay between the germline ends. The CDR3 consists of 15 residues. Germline-derived CDR1 and CDR2 are SEHNR and FQNEAQ (reference sequence). The CDR3 region is CASSGLTRDGAEAFF. The CDR3 DNA is TGTGCCAGCAGCGGACTGACCCGGGACGGCGCTGAAGCTTTCTTT.

This clone appeared once. V gene TRBV19 combines with J gene TRBJ2-7; D perhaps matches TRBD2 (7 bases). The ends were cut back, 6 bases at V and 3 bases at J, with 15 bases in the middle. This CDR3 is built from 14 residues. Germline values: CDR1 LNHDA, CDR2 SQIVND (reference sequence). This CDR3 is CASRWGGGDYEQYF. CDR3 nucleotide sequence: TGTGCCAGTAGATGGGGAGGGGGAGACTACGAGCAGTACTTC.

The chain combines TRBV6-5 with TRBJ1-1; 7 bases agree with TRBD1. Germline V lookup: CDR1 MNHEY, CDR2 SVGAGI. The CDR3 is made up of 14 amino acids. V was clipped by 6 bases and J by 4 bases; unmatched bases: 8. The CDR3 is CASRVQGGRTEAFF. The CDR3 coding sequence is TGTGCCAGCAGGGTTCAGGGGGGTCGCACTGAAGCTTTCTTT.

This clone was seen a single time. The chain is built from TRBV11-2 and TRBJ2-7; maybe TRBD1 (6 bases). This CDR3 contains 15 residues. Trimming removed 0 bases at V and 6 bases at J, with 15 bases between. Germline CDR1 SGHAT, CDR2 FQNNGV. The CDR3 nucleotides are TGTGCCAGCAGCTTAGATCATCGGGACATGCGCGAGCAGTACTTC. It specifies CASSLDHRDMREQYF.

The chain links TRBV11-2 to TRBJ1-1, with D unclear. Germline CDR1 reads SGHAT; CDR2 reads FQNNGV. The V gene lost 0 bases and the J gene lost 2 bases, with 10 bases spanning the gap. CDR3 length: 15 residues. CDR3 protein: CASSLDPSPNTEAFF. CDR3 sequence (DNA): TGTGCCAGCAGCTTAGATCCCAGCCCTAACACTGAAGCTTTCTTT. Combining the CDR3 with reference TRBV11-2 and TRBJ1-1 gives the whole variable domain EAGVAQSPRYKIIEKRQSVAFWCNPISGHATLYWYQQILGQGPKLLIQFQNNGVVDDSQLPKDRFSAERLKGVDSTLKIQPAKLEDSAVYLCASSLDPSPNTEAFFGQGTRLTVV.

V and J are TRBV5-1 and TRBJ1-2; D unclear. Germline values: CDR1 SGHRS, CDR2 YFSETQ. V was clipped by 4 bases and J by 8 bases, with 18 bases between them. This CDR3 comprises 14 residues. This CDR3 reads CASSTDGNVYGYTF. CDR3 DNA: TGCGCCAGCAGCACGGACGGGAACGTATACGGCTACACCTTC.

The chain carries TRBV15 and TRBJ1-4, with 8 bases identical to TRBD1. V dropped 3 bases and J dropped 0; count of bases not matched to a gene: 9. Germline assignment: CDR1 LNHNV and CDR2 YYDKDF (reference sequence). The CDR3 has 18 residues. In DNA, the CDR3 is TGTGCCACCAGCAGGCCCAACAGGGGGACGGCAACTAATGAAAAACTGTTTTTT. Its protein product is CATSRPNRGTATNEKLFF. The whole variable domain, filled in from reference TRBV15 and TRBJ1-4, reads DAMVIQNPRYQVTQFGKPVTLSCSQTLNHNVMYWYQQKSSQAPKLLFHYYDKDFNNEADTPDNFQSRRPNTSFCFLDIRSPGLGDTAMYLCATSRPNRGTATNEKLFFGSGTQLSVL.

The V call is TRBV4-3, the J call TRBJ1-1; D is undetermined. CDR3 length: 16 amino acids. Trimming pared 0 bases from V and 0 bases from J, leaving 11 bases between. The germline CDR1 and CDR2 sequences are LGHNA and YSLEER. The CDR3, as DNA: TGCGCCAGCAGCCAAGATCTTCGTGGTCTGAACACTGAAGCTTTCTTT. This codes for CASSQDLRGLNTEAFF.

The chain employs TRBV5-4 and TRBJ1-1, with 10 bases that match TRBD1. The CDR3 is made up of 15 amino acids. Looked up from germline, CDR1 is SGHNT and CDR2 is YYREEE (reference sequence). Trimming cost V 4 bases and J 2 bases; bases outside gene matches: 5. The CDR3 nucleotides are TGTGCCAGCAGCCCCGGGACAGGGGTCAACACTGAAGCTTTCTTT. Amino acid sequence: CASSPGTGVNTEAFF.

CDR3 protein: CASSIGYTIGDTQYF. Here the CDR3 DNA reads TGTGCCAGCAGCATTGGTTATACGATTGGAGATACGCAGTATTTT. The V gene is TRBV14, the J gene TRBJ2-3; no definite D call. CDR3 length equals 15 residues. The germline V and J ends were trimmed by 5 bases and 5 bases, with 17 bases remaining between them. Germline V CDR1 and CDR2: SGHDN, FVKESK.

This clone was seen only once. This rearrangement joins TRBV10-3 to TRBJ1-6, with D unresolved. Looked up from germline, CDR1 is ENHRY and CDR2 is SYGVKD. Trimming removed 6 bases from V and 9 bases from J, with 12 bases in between. CDR3 size: 13 residues. The CDR3 sequence is CAIRAVSSSPLHF. The CDR3 coding sequence is TGTGCCATCAGGGCGGTTAGCTCTTCACCCCTCCACTTT.

The V and J genes are TRBV7-8 and TRBJ2-2; maybe TRBD1 (5 bases). Looked up from germline, CDR1 is SGHVS and CDR2 is FQNEAQ. The CDR3 contains 15 residues. V was trimmed by 3 bases and J by 5 bases, leaving 13 bases between them. Here the CDR3 reads CASSFQDILTGELFF. CDR3 DNA sequence: TGTGCCAGCAGCTTTCAGGACATATTGACCGGGGAGCTGTTTTTT.

The chain carries TRBV12-5 and TRBJ2-5, with no clear D. V was pared by 5 bases and J by 5 bases, with 15 bases between. In germline, CDR1 is LGHNT, CDR2 FRNRAP. This CDR3 contains 14 residues. The CDR3 loop reads CASGNGQVGETQYF. The CDR3 bases are TGTGCTAGTGGTAACGGGCAGGTGGGGGAGACCCAGTACTTC.

The chain joins TRBV29-1 to TRBJ2-2, with TRBD2 as a possible D gene (5 bases). V was shortened by 5 bases and J by 3 bases, with 13 bases between the two germline ends. Germline assignment: CDR1 SQVTM and CDR2 ANQGSEA. The CDR3 is made up of 14 amino acids. For the CDR3, the DNA is TGCAGCGTTACCGGGTTGAGGGACACCGGGGAGCTGTTTTTT. As protein: CSVTGLRDTGELFF.

This chain connects TRBV19 to TRBJ1-1; 9 bases are shared with TRBD1. Germline V gives CDR1 LNHDA, CDR2 SQIVND (reference sequence). J lost 11 bases, V lost 4 bases, and 11 bases had no gene match. This CDR3 region has 14 residues. DNA of the CDR3: TGTGCCAGTAGTACCCTACAGGGGGCCGGCATTGCTTTCTTT. Translated: CASSTLQGAGIAFF.

This rearrangement joins TRBV18 to TRBJ2-3; D tentatively fits TRBD1 or TRBD2 (7 bases each). V gave up 3 bases and J gave up 5 bases, with 18 bases separating them. The CDR3 loop spans 16 amino acids. Germline CDR1 KGHSH, CDR2 LQKENI. The CDR3 region is CASSPIPPRGGDTQYF. CDR3 coding DNA: TGTGCCAGCTCACCCATACCGCCCAGGGGGGGAGATACGCAGTATTTT.

The table lists this clone with a count of one. This rearrangement joins TRBV6-5 to TRBJ1-2; D is uncertain. Germline V gives CDR1 MNHEY, CDR2 SVGAGI. The CDR3 is made up of 14 amino acids. Between the trimmed V and J ends, which lost 0 bases and 2 bases, there was a span of 7 bases. The CDR3 region has the DNA TGTGCCAGCAGTTACTCGAACAGAAACTATGGCTACACCTTC. Translating gives CASSYSNRNYGYTF.

This sequence joins TRBV5-6 and TRBJ1-2; D call uncertain. V lost 1 base and J 2 bases, leaving 3 bases between the germline ends. The CDR3 is 12 residues long. The germline V gene has CDR1 SGHDT and CDR2 YYEEEE. The CDR3 region is CASSLSNYGYTF. CDR3 DNA sequence: TGTGCCAGCAGCTTGAGCAACTATGGCTACACCTTC.

This chain joins TRBV4-3 and TRBJ1-1; D call uncertain. Between the trimmed V and J ends, which lost 1 base and 0 bases, there was a span of 9 bases. This CDR3 spans 15 amino acids. The germline CDR1 and CDR2 sequences are LGHNA and YSLEER. CDR3 protein: CASSQGVGMNTEAFF. CDR3 nucleotide sequence: TGCGCCAGCAGCCAAGGGGTGGGAATGAACACTGAAGCTTTCTTT.

This chain links TRBV7-6 with TRBJ2-3; D call uncertain. Per the germline V gene, CDR1 is SGHVS and CDR2 is FNYEAQ. The CDR3 runs 14 residues. The germline V and J ends were trimmed by 2 bases and 1 base, with 7 bases remaining between them. The CDR3 DNA follows: TGTGCCAGCAGCTTAAAGACGGGCACAGATACGCAGTATTTT. Residues: CASSLKTGTDTQYF.

The gene calls are TRBV27 and TRBJ2-7, with 7 bases identical to TRBD1. This CDR3 has 13 amino acids. Germline loops: CDR1 MNHEY, CDR2 SMNVEV (reference sequence). J was trimmed by 9 bases and V by 0 bases; bases with no gene match: 5. Written as DNA, the CDR3 is TGTGCCAGCAGTTTATCGAGGGGGCGTAGGCAGTACTTC. This gives the protein CASSLSRGRRQYF.

The gene calls are TRBV4-3 and TRBJ1-2; D remains unclear. CDR1 is LGHNA, CDR2 YSLEER, per germline. The CDR3 extends over 12 amino acids. Trimming removed 3 bases at V and 7 bases at J, with 9 bases between. CDR3 amino acids: CASSHSNAGYTF. CDR3 in DNA: TGCGCCAGCAGCCACTCAAATGCTGGCTACACCTTC.

The CDR3 DNA sequence: TGTGCCTGGACGGGACAGCTCATGAACACTGAAGCTTTCTTT. This translates into CAWTGQLMNTEAFF. The J gene is TRBJ1-1, the V gene TRBV30; 7 positions match TRBD1. CDR1 is GTSNPN and CDR2 is SVGIG in the germline V gene (reference sequence). The CDR3 runs 14 residues. The V and J ends lost 4 bases and 0 bases, in that order; junction bases with no gene match: 5.